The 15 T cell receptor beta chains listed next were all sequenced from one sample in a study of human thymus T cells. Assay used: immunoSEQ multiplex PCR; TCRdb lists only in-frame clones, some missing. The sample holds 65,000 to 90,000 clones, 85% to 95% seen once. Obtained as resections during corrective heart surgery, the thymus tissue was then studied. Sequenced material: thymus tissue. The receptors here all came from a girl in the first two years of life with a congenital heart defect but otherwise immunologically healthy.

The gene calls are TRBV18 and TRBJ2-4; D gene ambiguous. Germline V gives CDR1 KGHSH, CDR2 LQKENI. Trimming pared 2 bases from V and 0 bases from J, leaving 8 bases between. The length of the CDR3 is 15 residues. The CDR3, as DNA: TGTGCCAGCTCACCAGCATCACTAGCCAAAAACATTCAGTACTTC. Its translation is CASSPASLAKNIQYF.

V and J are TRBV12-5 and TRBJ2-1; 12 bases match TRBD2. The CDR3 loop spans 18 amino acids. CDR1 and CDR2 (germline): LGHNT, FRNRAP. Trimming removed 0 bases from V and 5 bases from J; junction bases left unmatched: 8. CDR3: CASGLVRDLAGGHNEQFF. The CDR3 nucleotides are TGTGCTAGTGGTTTGGTACGGGATCTAGCGGGAGGGCACAATGAGCAGTTCTTC.

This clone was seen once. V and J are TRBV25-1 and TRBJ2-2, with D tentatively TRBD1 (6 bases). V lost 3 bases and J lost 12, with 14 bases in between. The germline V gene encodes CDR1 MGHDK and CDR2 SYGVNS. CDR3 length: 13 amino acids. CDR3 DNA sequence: TGTGCCAGCAGTGATTTAACAGGGAAGAAGCTGTTTTTT. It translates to CASSDLTGKKLFF.

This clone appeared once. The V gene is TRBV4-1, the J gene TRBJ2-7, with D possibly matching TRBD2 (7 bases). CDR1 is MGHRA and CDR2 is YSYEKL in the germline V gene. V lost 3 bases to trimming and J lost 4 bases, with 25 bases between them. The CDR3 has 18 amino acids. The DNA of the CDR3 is TGCGCCAGCAGCCATGATTTCACTGGGGGAGGGGGAACTTACGAGCAGTACTTC. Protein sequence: CASSHDFTGGGGTYEQYF.

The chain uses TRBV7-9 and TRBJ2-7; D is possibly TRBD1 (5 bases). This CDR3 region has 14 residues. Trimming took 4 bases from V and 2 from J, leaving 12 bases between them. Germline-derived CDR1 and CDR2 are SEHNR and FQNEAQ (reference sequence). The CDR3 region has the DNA TGTGCCAGCAGCTATAACAGGTTCACCTACGAGCAGTACTTC. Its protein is CASSYNRFTYEQYF.

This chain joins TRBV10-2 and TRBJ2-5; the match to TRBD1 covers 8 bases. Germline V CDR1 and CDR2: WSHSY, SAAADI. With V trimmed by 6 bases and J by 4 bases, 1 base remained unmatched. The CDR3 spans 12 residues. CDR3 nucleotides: TGCGCCAGCAGGGGGACAGGAGAGACCCAGTACTTC. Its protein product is CASRGTGETQYF.

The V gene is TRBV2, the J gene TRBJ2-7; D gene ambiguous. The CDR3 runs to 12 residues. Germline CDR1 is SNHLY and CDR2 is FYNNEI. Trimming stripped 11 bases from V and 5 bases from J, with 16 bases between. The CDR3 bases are TGTGCCCAGCACGATGAAGTAAACGAGCAGTACTTC. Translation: CAQHDEVNEQYF.

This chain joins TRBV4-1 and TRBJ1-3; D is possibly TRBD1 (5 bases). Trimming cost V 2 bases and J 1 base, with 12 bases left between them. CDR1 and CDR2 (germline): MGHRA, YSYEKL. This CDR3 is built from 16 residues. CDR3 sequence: CASSQPSGGSGNTIYF. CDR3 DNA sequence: TGCGCCAGCAGCCAACCATCGGGGGGATCTGGAAACACCATATATTTT.

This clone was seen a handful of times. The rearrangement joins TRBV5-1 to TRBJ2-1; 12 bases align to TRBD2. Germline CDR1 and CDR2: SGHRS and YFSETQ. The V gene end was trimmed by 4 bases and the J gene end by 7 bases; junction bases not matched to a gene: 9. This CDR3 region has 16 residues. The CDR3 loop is CASSPPSSGRDNEQFF. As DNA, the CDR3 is TGCGCCAGCAGCCCACCCTCTAGCGGGAGGGATAATGAGCAGTTCTTC.

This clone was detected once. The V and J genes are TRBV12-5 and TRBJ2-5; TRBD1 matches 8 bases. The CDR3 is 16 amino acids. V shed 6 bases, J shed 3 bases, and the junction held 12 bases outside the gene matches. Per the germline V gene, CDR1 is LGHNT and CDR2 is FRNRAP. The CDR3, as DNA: TGTGCTAGTGGCCAAACCCGAAAGACAGGGGAAGAGACCCAGTACTTC. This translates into CASGQTRKTGEETQYF.

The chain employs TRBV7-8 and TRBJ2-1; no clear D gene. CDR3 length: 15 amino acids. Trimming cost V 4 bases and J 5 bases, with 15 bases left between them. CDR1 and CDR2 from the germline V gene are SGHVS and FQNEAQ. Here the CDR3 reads CASSSEPSPDNEQFF. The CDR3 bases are TGTGCCAGCAGCTCCGAGCCCTCCCCGGACAATGAGCAGTTCTTC.

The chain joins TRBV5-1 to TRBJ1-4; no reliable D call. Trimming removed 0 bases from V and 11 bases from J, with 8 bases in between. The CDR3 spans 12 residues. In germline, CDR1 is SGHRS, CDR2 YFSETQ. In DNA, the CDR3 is TGCGCCAGCAGCTTGGAGGAAGGGAAACTGTTTTTT. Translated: CASSLEEGKLFF.

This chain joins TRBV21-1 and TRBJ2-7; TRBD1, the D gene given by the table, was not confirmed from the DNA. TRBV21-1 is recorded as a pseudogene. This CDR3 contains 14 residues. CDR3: CASSPPGQGCEQYF. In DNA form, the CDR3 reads TGTGCCAGCAGTCCCCCGGGACAGGGCTGCGAGCAGTACTTC.

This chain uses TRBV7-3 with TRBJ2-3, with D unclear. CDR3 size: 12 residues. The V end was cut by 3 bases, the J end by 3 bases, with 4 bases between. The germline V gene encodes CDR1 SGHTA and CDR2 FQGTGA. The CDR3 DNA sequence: TGTGCCAGCAGCTTTGGGACAGATACGCAGTATTTT. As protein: CASSFGTDTQYF.

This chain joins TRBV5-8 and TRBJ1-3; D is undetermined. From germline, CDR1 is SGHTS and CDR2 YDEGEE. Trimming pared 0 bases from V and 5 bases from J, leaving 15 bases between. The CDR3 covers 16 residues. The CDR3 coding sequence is TGTGCCAGCAGCTTGGGGGCAGGTTGGGAGAGAAACACCATATATTTT. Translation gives CASSLGAGWERNTIYF.